A selection of T cell receptor beta chains follows, all from one sample in a study of vaccination effects on CD4 cells after COVID-19. What these receptors recognize is not known. Sequencing was performed with immunoSEQ multiplex PCR; in TCRdb, only in-frame clones are kept and a portion is missing. The profile covers roughly 59,000 clones, with roughly 78% appearing a single time and 1.5% to 2% taken by the ten largest. The sample consisted of CD4+ T cells from PBMCs cultured with HCoV-OC43 spike peptides, taken after COVID-19 vaccination. These receptors were collected from a human donor who received a COVID-19 vaccine. Each CDR3 is given with its conserved first and last residue. D genes are given only for firm matches. Expanded clones get a size class; other rows say once, few or many, or leave the size out.

v_gene: TRBV19
d_gene: .
abundance: .
j_gene: TRBJ1-5
CDR3nt: TGTGCCAGTAGTATAGGACAGGGCAATCAGCCCCAGCATTTT
CDR3aa: CASSIGQGNQPQHF

v_gene: TRBV6-2/TRBV6-3
d_gene: .
abundance: .
j_gene: TRBJ2-3
CDR3nt: TGTGCCAGCAGTTACGGCCCAGATACGCAGTATTTT
CDR3aa: CASSYGPDTQYF

v_gene: TRBV6-1
d_gene: .
abundance: .
j_gene: TRBJ1-5
CDR3nt: TGTGCCAGCAGTGAACAGGGTTTTAATCAGCCCCAGCATTTT
CDR3aa: CASSEQGFNQPQHF

v_gene: TRBV6-5
d_gene: .
abundance: once
j_gene: TRBJ1-3
CDR3nt: TGTGCCAGCAGGCAGACAGTCTCTGGAAACACCATATATTTT
CDR3aa: CASRQTVSGNTIYF

v_gene: TRBV11-2
d_gene: .
abundance: .
j_gene: TRBJ1-6
CDR3nt: TGTGCCAGCAGCTTATTCGGGGGGTTGAATTCACCCCTCCACTTT
CDR3aa: CASSLFGGLNSPLHF

v_gene: TRBV2
d_gene: TRBD1
abundance: .
j_gene: TRBJ1-4
CDR3nt: TGTGCCAGCAATACAGGGGGTTTTAGTAATGAAAAACTGTTTTTT
CDR3aa: CASNTGGFSNEKLFF

v_gene: TRBV7-3
d_gene: .
abundance: .
j_gene: TRBJ2-3
CDR3nt: TGTGCCAGCAGCACCCGAGGGGGTACTAGCACAGATACGCAGTATTTT
CDR3aa: CASSTRGGTSTDTQYF

v_gene: TRBV25-1
d_gene: .
abundance: .
j_gene: TRBJ1-2
CDR3nt: TGTGCCAGCAGTGCTAGGCAGGGTGGCTATGGCTACACCTTC
CDR3aa: CASSARQGGYGYTF

v_gene: TRBV6-6
d_gene: TRBD1
abundance: few
j_gene: TRBJ1-1
CDR3nt: TGTGCCAGCAGCCACGGGAGGACAGGGAGAGACACTGAAGCTTTCTTT
CDR3aa: CASSHGRTGRDTEAFF

v_gene: TRBV3-1/TRBV3-2
d_gene: TRBD1
abundance: .
j_gene: TRBJ1-1
CDR3nt: TGTGCCAGCAGCATCCGGACAGGGCGGACTGAAGCTTTCTTT
CDR3aa: CASSIRTGRTEAFF

v_gene: TRBV6-1
d_gene: .
abundance: .
j_gene: TRBJ2-1
CDR3nt: TGTGCCAGCAGTGACGGGGGCTCCTACAATGAGCAGTTCTTC
CDR3aa: CASSDGGSYNEQFF

v_gene: TRBV5-8
d_gene: .
abundance: .
j_gene: TRBJ2-4
CDR3nt: TGTGCCAGCAGCTTGGCCGAGGTCTTAGCCAAAAACATTCAGTACTTC
CDR3aa: CASSLAEVLAKNIQYF

v_gene: TRBV11-2
d_gene: TRBD1
abundance: .
j_gene: TRBJ1-5
CDR3nt: TGTGCCAGCAGCCGCGACAGGGGCGGTCAGCCCCAGCATTTT
CDR3aa: CASSRDRGGQPQHF

v_gene: TRBV6-5
d_gene: .
abundance: .
j_gene: TRBJ1-1
CDR3nt: TGTGCCAGCAGTCAGGGCCCCGAAGCTTTCTTT
CDR3aa: CASSQGPEAFF

v_gene: TRBV5-1
d_gene: .
abundance: .
j_gene: TRBJ1-1
CDR3nt: TGCGCCAGCAGCTTGGTTGGGGGCGAGGGTACTGAAGCTTTCTTT
CDR3aa: CASSLVGGEGTEAFF

v_gene: TRBV5-1
d_gene: TRBD1
abundance: .
j_gene: TRBJ2-2
CDR3nt: TGCGCCAGCAGCGCGCCGGGACAGGGGGCGGACGGGGAGCTGTTTTTT
CDR3aa: CASSAPGQGADGELFF